Given below is one T cell receptor (beta chain) in context. No antigen is known for it. The gene symbols are mouse symbols. The read terminates 1 residue ahead of where the CDR3 ends, so the germline J gene completes it. The germline CDR1 and CDR2 sequences are GFQATS and STVNSAI. Trimming stripped 0 bases from V and 3 bases from J, with 4 bases between. The CDR3 has 12 amino acids. Generated by immunoSEQ multiplex PCR, the TCRdb table keeps only in-frame clones and is missing some. The table lists approximately 47,000 clones, about 73% of them singletons. These data belong to a study of tissue T cells after allogeneic stem cell transplantation. Study-wide points: Blood and spleen captured only part of the tissue TCR repertoire. Shared clones across patients were few; motif clustering revealed tissue-specific shared signatures. Some tissue clones might be persisting host cells; their alloreactivity or antigen specificity was not determined.

Sequencing was done on a sample of sorted cells pooled from one or two spleens. V gene TRBV20 combines with J gene TRBJ2-5; unclear D gene. The sequence derives from a pool of C57BL/6 mice in good health. This chain's CDR3 is CGAREGQDTQYF. The sequenced CDR3 bases are TGTGGTGCTAGGGAAGGGCAAGACACCCAGTAC.